This TCR beta chain was captured in a study of T cells in Graves' hyperthyroidism and ophthalmopathy. TCR beta CDR3 regions were amplified from RNA transcripts. TCR CDR3 underwent first-round RT-PCR with the HTBI primer set. Each CDR3 protein gets one entry after TCRdb re-called the multiplex PCR reads with MiXCR. The repertoire holds a few hundred thousand distinct CDR3 sequences, with 15% to 19% as singletons. This clonotype occurred many times. The CDR3 has 15 residues. V gave up 3 bases and J gave up 3 bases, with 14 bases separating them. Germline CDR1 KGHSH, CDR2 LQKENI. The sequence was collected from a woman aged 25 to 39 with Graves' hyperthyroidism. The rearrangement joins TRBV18 to TRBJ1-1; D ambiguous. The sample comprised blood. The CDR3 region has the DNA TGTGCCAGCTCACCTCCGAGCTTTGAGGACACTGAAGCTTTCTTT. As protein: CASSPPSFEDTEAFF.